This T cell receptor (beta chain) was retrieved from a study of blood T cell repertoires in COVID-19. The CDR3 consists of 11 residues. V lost 4 bases and J lost 11, with 9 bases in between. Germline CDR1 is SGHNT and CDR2 is YENEEA. Grouping used clinical history reported by participants in a survey and questionnaire. Cohort 3 recovered donors had two negative PCRs, clearance, or symptom resolution. TCRdb's table, derived via immunoSEQ multiplex PCR, lists solely in-frame clones and lacks some. Here the sample spans some 400,000 clones, 85% to 90% being singletons. The sequencing sample was made of PBMCs or T cells enriched from blood (not recorded which). This TCR came from a man aged 30 to 39 who had recovered from COVID-19. This rearrangement joins TRBV11-3 to TRBJ2-1; maybe TRBD1 (6 bases). This CDR3 reads CASSSGQKQFF. The CDR3 coding sequence is TGTGCCAGCAGCTCTGGACAGAAGCAGTTCTTC.